This TCR beta chain was captured by sequencing in a study of monozygotic twins with inflammatory bowel disease. Study outcomes and limitations: People with IBD had fewer clonotypes in common with others than healthy twins did, especially with disease activity. Support was lacking for any single strong IBD-associated signal or clonotype.

Added by template switching were UMIs that each held a 6-nucleotide sample barcode. TCRdb re-called the 5' RACE reads; every CDR3 protein appears as one record, without DNA. This sample's table has fewer than 550,000 distinct CDR3 sequences. About this clonotype: Its cognate antigen is unknown.

The CDR3 is 20 amino acids. This TCR derives from a human donor with ulcerative colitis or Crohn's disease, or a healthy co-twin of an affected twin (not recorded which). The chain links TRBV21-1 to TRBJ1-2; the D gene TCRdb calls, TRBD1, cannot be checked with no DNA. TRBV21-1 is given as a pseudogene. The sequenced sample was blood. The CDR3 sequence is CASSKGSPSPLSGPNYGYTF.